Presented here are 13 T cell receptor beta chains from one specimen sequenced in a study of technical replicates of blood from a few donors. The data were produced by immunoSEQ multiplex PCR, yet TCRdb's version contains in-frame clones alone and is incomplete. The repertoire includes roughly 72,000 clones, 96% of them detected once, and about 0.34% sits in the top ten. What was sequenced was T cells isolated from PBMCs. The receptors derive from a human donor in good health.

This chain joins TRBV2 and TRBJ2-7; 8 bases map to TRBD1. Germline CDR1 SNHLY, CDR2 FYNNEI. This CDR3 has 13 residues. V was pared by 10 bases and J by 3 bases, with 8 bases of the junction left unmatched. CDR3 loop: CAIPGTGNYEQYF. In DNA form, the CDR3 reads TGTGCCATCCCCGGGACAGGTAACTACGAGCAGTACTTC.

The chain combines TRBV2 with TRBJ2-7; no reliable D call. The CDR3 is 14 amino acids. Germline CDR1 is SNHLY and CDR2 is FYNNEI. Deletions cut 7 bases from V and 2 bases from J, with 15 bases between. This CDR3 is CASMPRLLTYEQYF. The CDR3 nucleotides read TGTGCCAGCATGCCGCGTTTACTTACCTACGAGCAGTACTTC.

The chain has TRBV7-3 and TRBJ2-1; possibly TRBD2 for D (6 bases). CDR1 is SGHTA, CDR2 FQGTGA, per germline. The CDR3 is 13 amino acids. V lost 8 bases and J 0 bases, leaving 8 bases between the germline ends. CDR3 nucleotide sequence: TGTGCCAGCGGGGGGAGCTCCTACAATGAGCAGTTCTTC. This translates into CASGGSSYNEQFF.

The DNA for the CDR3 is TGTGCCAGCAGTGACCCGGGACAGGGAGAATCCTACGAGCAGTACTTC. Translation gives CASSDPGQGESYEQYF. J is TRBJ2-7 and V is TRBV6-4, with TRBD1 identical over 9 bases. Germline loops: CDR1 MRHNA, CDR2 SNTAGT. The CDR3 runs 16 residues. V dropped 2 bases and J dropped 1; count of bases not matched to a gene: 6.

The chain links TRBV30 to TRBJ1-3; unclear D gene. The V gene's germline CDR1 is GTSNPN and CDR2 SVGIG (reference sequence). The CDR3 is made up of 13 amino acids. The germline V and J ends were trimmed by 0 bases and 5 bases, with 8 bases remaining between them. The CDR3 loop reads CAWSVQPRNTIYF. In nucleotides, the CDR3 is TGTGCCTGGAGTGTGCAACCTAGAAACACCATATATTTT.

The chain has TRBV19 and TRBJ2-1; 7 nucleotides agree with TRBD1. Germline trimming cut 6 bases from V and 3 bases from J; bases unmatched to any gene: 5. The CDR3 has 14 residues. CDR1 is LNHDA and CDR2 is SQIVND in the germline V gene (reference sequence). The CDR3, as DNA: TGTGCCAGTAGGGGACAGCGGCACTACAATGAGCAGTTCTTC. Protein sequence: CASRGQRHYNEQFF.

The chain has TRBV27 and TRBJ2-1; 7 bases match TRBD1. This CDR3 has 14 residues. Germline trimming cut 3 bases from V and 10 bases from J; bases unmatched to any gene: 9. Looked up from germline, CDR1 is MNHEY and CDR2 is SMNVEV (reference sequence). In DNA, the CDR3 is TGTGCCAGCAGTTTGACAGGGTCGTTGTGGGAGCAGTTCTTC. It specifies CASSLTGSLWEQFF.

This clone was found once. The J gene is TRBJ1-1, the V gene TRBV6-4, with D hard to call. Germline V lookup: CDR1 MRHNA, CDR2 SNTAGT. V was clipped by 5 bases and J by 1 base, with 8 bases between them. The CDR3 length is 13 residues. The CDR3 reads CASSQTPNTEAFF. The CDR3 bases are TGTGCCAGCAGTCAAACACCGAACACTGAAGCTTTCTTT.

The V and J genes are TRBV14 and TRBJ2-6; no firm D call. CDR1 is SGHDN and CDR2 is FVKESK in the germline V gene. The CDR3 totals 15 residues. V lost 0 bases and J lost 4, with 7 bases in between. The CDR3 bases are TGTGCCAGCAGCCAAGAGGGCTGGGGGGCCAACGTCCTGACTTTC. As protein: CASSQEGWGANVLTF.

This clone was seen only once. The genes are TRBV2 and TRBJ2-7, with D tentatively TRBD1 (5 bases). Trimming removed 8 bases from V and 3 bases from J, with 17 bases in between. CDR1 and CDR2 from the germline V gene are SNHLY and FYNNEI. This CDR3 has 14 residues. The CDR3 sequence: CASARPAGIYEQYF. The CDR3 nucleotides read TGTGCCAGCGCCCGTCCCGCAGGGATCTACGAGCAGTACTTC.

This chain connects TRBV4-3 to TRBJ2-2; no firm D call. Trimming removed 0 bases at V and 0 bases at J, with 8 bases between. CDR3 length equals 16 residues. Germline V gene sequence: CDR1 LGHNA, CDR2 YSLEER. The CDR3 region is CASSQDVLANTGELFF. CDR3 DNA sequence: TGCGCCAGCAGCCAAGATGTCCTAGCGAACACCGGGGAGCTGTTTTTT.

This chain joins TRBV11-2 and TRBJ1-1; D unclear. V lost 7 bases, J lost 7 bases, and 16 bases lay in between. Germline CDR1 and CDR2: SGHAT and FQNNGV. The CDR3 totals 13 residues. CDR3 in DNA: TGTGCCAGCACCTTCCCCCTCTACAGTGAAGCTTTCTTT. Its translation: CASTFPLYSEAFF.

This chain connects TRBV14 to TRBJ2-1; D call uncertain. The length of the CDR3 is 12 residues. Between the trimmed V and J ends, which lost 5 bases and 4 bases, there was a span of 6 bases. Per the germline V gene, CDR1 is SGHDN and CDR2 is FVKESK. CDR3 sequence reads: CASSIDYNEQFF. The DNA for the CDR3 is TGTGCCAGCAGCATAGATTACAATGAGCAGTTCTTC.